Shown below are 21 T cell receptor beta chains from a single sample sequenced in a study of cytomegalovirus exposure and HLA in healthy donors. Here immunoSEQ multiplex PCR was the method, and the copy in TCRdb shows in-frame clones only, minus some. The sample has about 130,000 clones, 94% seen once. Sequencing was performed on PBMCs. The receptors shown here come from a man aged 18 to 30 in good health and CMV-seropositive.

The gene calls are TRBV28 and TRBJ1-2; D uncertain. Trimming shortened V by 7 bases and J by 2 bases, and 5 bases separated the two germline ends. In germline, CDR1 is MDHEN, CDR2 SYDVKM. This CDR3 is built from 11 residues. The CDR3 is CASMTNYGYTF. The CDR3 DNA is TGTGCCAGCATGACAAACTATGGCTACACCTTC.

The rearrangement links TRBV30 to TRBJ2-3; TRBD1 matches at 11 bases. The V gene end was trimmed by 2 bases and the J gene end by 1 base; junction bases not matched to a gene: 8. The CDR3 covers 17 residues. Per the germline V gene, CDR1 is GTSNPN and CDR2 is SVGIG (reference sequence). The CDR3 spells CAWSKGDRGWGTDTQYF. CDR3 coding DNA: TGTGCCTGGAGTAAGGGGGACAGGGGGTGGGGCACAGATACGCAGTATTTT.

The rearrangement links TRBV7-7 to TRBJ2-5; tentatively, D is TRBD1 (6 bases). V was cut by 8 bases and J by 0 bases, with 10 bases left in between. In germline, CDR1 is SSHAT, CDR2 FNYEAQ (reference sequence). This CDR3 region has 13 residues. CDR3 loop: CASGRGHQETQYF. CDR3 bases: TGTGCCAGCGGCAGGGGTCACCAAGAGACCCAGTACTTC.

This clone was observed once. The chain links TRBV4-1 to TRBJ2-7; 9 bases line up with TRBD1. V was pared by 5 bases and J by 2 bases, with 4 bases of the junction left unmatched. Germline loops: CDR1 MGHRA, CDR2 YSYEKL. This CDR3 is built from 14 residues. Here the CDR3 reads CASSKGQGAYEQYF. The CDR3 DNA sequence: TGCGCCAGCAGCAAGGGACAGGGTGCCTACGAGCAGTACTTC.

The chain joins TRBV28 to TRBJ2-1; 10 nucleotides agree with TRBD1. The CDR3 loop spans 15 amino acids. The germline V gene has CDR1 MDHEN and CDR2 SYDVKM. V lost 5 bases to trimming and J lost 7 bases; unmatched junction nucleotides: 8. The CDR3, as DNA: TGTGCCAGCAGTGGCGGCGGACAGGGGGATAATGAGCAGTTCTTC. Its protein is CASSGGGQGDNEQFF.

V gene TRBV9 combines with J gene TRBJ2-2; D is perhaps TRBD1 (6 bases). Germline-derived CDR1 and CDR2 are SGDLS and YYNGEE. The CDR3 sequence is 17 residues long. The V gene lost 4 bases and the J gene lost 5 bases, with 21 bases spanning the gap. The CDR3 sequence: CASSMSFRQVGTGELFF. CDR3 coding DNA: TGTGCCAGCAGCATGAGTTTTCGACAGGTTGGGACCGGGGAGCTGTTTTTT.

The rearrangement uses TRBV7-2 and TRBJ1-2; 7 bases fit TRBD1. The CDR3 has 15 residues. Losses at the gene ends were 6 bases for V and 3 bases for J; bases not matched to a gene: 10. Germline loops: CDR1 SGHTA, CDR2 FQGNSA. The CDR3 here is CASSQRTGTDYGYTF. CDR3 DNA: TGTGCCAGCAGTCAAAGGACCGGGACAGACTATGGCTACACCTTC.

The chain links TRBV4-1 to TRBJ1-1; 7 bases align to TRBD1. Germline trimming cut 4 bases from V and 1 base from J; bases unmatched to any gene: 6. This CDR3 is 15 amino acids long. Looked up from germline, CDR1 is MGHRA and CDR2 is YSYEKL. CDR3 protein: CASSLRPGGNTEAFF. The DNA of the CDR3 is TGCGCCAGCAGCCTTAGGCCAGGGGGGAACACTGAAGCTTTCTTT.

This chain links TRBV29-1 with TRBJ2-2, with 14 nucleotides matching TRBD2. In germline, CDR1 is SQVTM, CDR2 ANQGSEA. V lost 1 base to trimming and J lost 8 bases; unmatched junction nucleotides: 3. CDR3 length: 15 residues. CDR3 nucleotides: TGCAGCGTTGAAGGACTAGCGGGAGGGGCGGGGGAGCTGTTTTTT. This translates into CSVEGLAGGAGELFF.

This chain connects TRBV5-4 to TRBJ2-7; tentative D call: TRBD1 (6 bases). Trimming removed 3 bases from V and 3 bases from J, with 19 bases in between. The CDR3 is 16 amino acids. Germline CDR1 and CDR2: SGHNT and YYREEE (reference sequence). The CDR3, as DNA: TGTGCCAGCAGCTCGATACCACGGGGCAGGGGCTACGAGCAGTACTTC. Translated: CASSSIPRGRGYEQYF.

The genes are TRBV11-2 and TRBJ2-1; 8 bases agree with TRBD2. Unmatched junction bases numbered 0, after V lost 0 bases and J lost 2 bases. The V gene's germline CDR1 is SGHAT and CDR2 FQNNGV. The length of the CDR3 is 15 residues. CDR3 nucleotides: TGTGCCAGCAGCTTAGATAGCGGGACCTACAATGAGCAGTTCTTC. This encodes CASSLDSGTYNEQFF.

The gene calls are TRBV28 and TRBJ2-3, with 11 bases lining up with TRBD2. CDR1 MDHEN and CDR2 SYDVKM come from the germline V gene. The CDR3 has 17 amino acids. V was clipped by 3 bases and J by 2 bases; unmatched bases: 7. The CDR3 reads CASSFWASGRFTDTQYF. DNA of the CDR3: TGTGCCAGCAGTTTTTGGGCTAGCGGGAGGTTCACAGATACGCAGTATTTT.

The chain employs TRBV6-5 and TRBJ2-7, with D possibly being TRBD2 (5 bases). Trimming took 0 bases from V and 3 from J, leaving 9 bases between them. This CDR3 comprises 14 residues. The germline gives CDR1 MNHEY, CDR2 SVGAGI. The CDR3, as DNA: TGTGCCAGCAGTTACTCGCGGGCCCACTACGAGCAGTACTTC. Translating gives CASSYSRAHYEQYF.

V gene TRBV28 combines with J gene TRBJ1-2, with 10 positions matching TRBD1. The CDR3 is 13 residues long. Losses at the gene ends were 8 bases for V and 8 bases for J; bases not matched to a gene: 8. Germline CDR1 MDHEN, CDR2 SYDVKM. The CDR3 protein is CASLTGGVWGYTF. CDR3 coding DNA: TGTGCCAGCCTGACAGGGGGCGTCTGGGGCTACACCTTC.

The gene calls are TRBV5-1 and TRBJ2-7; D not resolved. CDR1 is SGHRS and CDR2 is YFSETQ in the germline V gene. V was shortened by 4 bases and J by 3 bases, with 14 bases between the two germline ends. This CDR3 is built from 14 residues. CDR3 nucleotides: TGCGCCAGCAGCCAGACTGACGGAATCTACGAGCAGTACTTC. Its protein is CASSQTDGIYEQYF.

This sequence joins TRBV18 and TRBJ2-3, with TRBD1 as a possible D gene (5 bases). The V and J ends lost 1 base and 2 bases respectively, with 7 bases between them. The CDR3 runs 14 residues. CDR1 and CDR2 (germline): KGHSH, LQKENI. The CDR3 is CASSPLRVTDTQYF. CDR3 nucleotide sequence: TGTGCCAGCTCACCACTCAGGGTCACAGATACGCAGTATTTT.

This chain uses TRBV5-1 with TRBJ2-7, with D tentatively TRBD2 (5 bases). This CDR3 contains 15 residues. The V gene's germline CDR1 is SGHRS and CDR2 YFSETQ. Trimming took off 5 bases at V and 0 bases at J, with 15 bases between the two ends. The CDR3 sequence: CASRSFSESSYEQYF. CDR3 in DNA: TGCGCCAGCAGATCCTTTAGCGAGAGCTCCTACGAGCAGTACTTC. Combining the CDR3 with reference TRBV5-1 and TRBJ2-7 gives the whole variable domain KAGVTQTPRYLIKTRGQQVTLSCSPISGHRSVSWYQQTPGQGLQFLFEYFSETQRNKGNFPGRFSGRQFSNSRSEMNVSTLELGDSALYLCASRSFSESSYEQYFGPGTRLTVT.

The rearrangement uses TRBV28 and TRBJ1-5; D is possibly TRBD1 (6 bases). Looked up from germline, CDR1 is MDHEN and CDR2 is SYDVKM. This CDR3 spans 17 amino acids. Trimming pared 8 bases from V and 7 bases from J, leaving 27 bases between. The CDR3 sequence: CASFPAGTLLMRQPQHF. The CDR3 DNA follows: TGTGCCAGCTTTCCAGCCGGGACACTCCTAATGAGGCAGCCCCAGCATTTT.

V usage is TRBV28 and J usage is TRBJ1-5, with D possibly TRBD1 on 6 matching bases. V lost 5 bases to trimming and J lost 6 bases, with 8 bases between them. The CDR3 totals 12 residues. Germline CDR1 MDHEN, CDR2 SYDVKM. CDR3 loop: CASSQGSQPQHF. The CDR3 region has the DNA TGTGCCAGCAGTCAGGGGTCTCAGCCCCAGCATTTT.

This clone showed up just once. The rearrangement uses TRBV7-9 and TRBJ2-7, with TRBD1 matching over 9 bases. The CDR3 runs 15 residues. Germline CDR1 SEHNR, CDR2 FQNEAQ (reference sequence). J gave up 3 bases and V 3 bases, and 6 bases lay outside the gene matches. Here the CDR3 DNA reads TGTGCCAGCAGCTTTTCGGACAGGGGCGACTACGAGCAGTACTTC. Translated: CASSFSDRGDYEQYF.

This chain joins TRBV2 and TRBJ1-1; D remains unclear. Germline values: CDR1 SNHLY, CDR2 FYNNEI. V gave up 10 bases and J gave up 7 bases, with 16 bases separating them. The CDR3 loop spans 12 amino acids. This chain's CDR3 is CATRTAGDEAFF. CDR3 DNA sequence: TGTGCCACCAGGACGGCCGGGGATGAAGCTTTCTTT.